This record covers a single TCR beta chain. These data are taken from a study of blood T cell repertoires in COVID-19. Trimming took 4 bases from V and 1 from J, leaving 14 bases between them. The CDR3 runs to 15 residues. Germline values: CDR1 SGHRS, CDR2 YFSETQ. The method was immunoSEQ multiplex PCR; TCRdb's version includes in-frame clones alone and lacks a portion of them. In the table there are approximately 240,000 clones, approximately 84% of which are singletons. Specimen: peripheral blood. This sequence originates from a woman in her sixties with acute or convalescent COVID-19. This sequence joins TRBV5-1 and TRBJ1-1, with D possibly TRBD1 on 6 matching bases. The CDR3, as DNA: TGCGCCAGCAGCCCCCGGGACACCCAGAACACTGAAGCTTTCTTT. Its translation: CASSPRDTQNTEAFF.